This T cell receptor (beta chain) appears in the sequencing data of a study of blood T cells in healthy people across ages. Study summary: Researchers report that template switching captured about one barcoded beta molecule per two T cells. Study results and limitations: PBMC samples, being unsorted, prevented any conclusive comparison of naive and antigen-experienced cells.

The V segment lost 2 bases and the J segment 11 bases; nucleotides outside the gene matches: 25. Germline lookup yields CDR1 MNHEY and CDR2 SVGAGI. CDR3 length: 19 residues. In each sample, at least 6 million PBMCs were isolated. With a J-beta primer mix and a sample-barcoded 5' primer, a second PCR ran about 7 to 11 cycles. TCRdb re-derived calls from the 5' RACE reads in MiXCR, one entry per CDR3 protein. The sample holds fewer than 900,000 distinct CDR3 sequences, about 36% seen once. Notes on this clonotype: The target antigen is unknown.

The source is a man between 18 and 35 years old in good health. Sequencing used blood. The rearrangement links TRBV6-5 to TRBJ2-5, with 8 positions matching TRBD2. The CDR3: CASSYLSRAAGGSYNEQYF. The DNA for the CDR3 is TGTGCCAGCAGTTACCTCTCTCGCGCTGCGGGGGGATCCTACAATGAGCAGTACTTC.